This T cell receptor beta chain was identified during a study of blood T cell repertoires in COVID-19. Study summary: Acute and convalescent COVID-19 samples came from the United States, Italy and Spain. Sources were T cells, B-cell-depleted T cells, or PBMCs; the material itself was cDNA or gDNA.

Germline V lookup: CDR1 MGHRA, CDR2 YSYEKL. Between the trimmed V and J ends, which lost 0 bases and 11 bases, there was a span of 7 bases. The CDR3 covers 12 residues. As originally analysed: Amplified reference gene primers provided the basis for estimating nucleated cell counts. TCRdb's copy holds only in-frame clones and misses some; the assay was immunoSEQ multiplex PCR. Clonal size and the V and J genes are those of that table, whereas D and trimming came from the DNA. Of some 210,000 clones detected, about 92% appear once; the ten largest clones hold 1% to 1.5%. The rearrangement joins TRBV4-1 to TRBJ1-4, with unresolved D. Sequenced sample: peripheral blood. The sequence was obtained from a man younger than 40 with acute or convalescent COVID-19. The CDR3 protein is CASSQDVGKLFF. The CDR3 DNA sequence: TGCGCCAGCAGCCAAGACGTCGGGAAACTGTTTTTT.